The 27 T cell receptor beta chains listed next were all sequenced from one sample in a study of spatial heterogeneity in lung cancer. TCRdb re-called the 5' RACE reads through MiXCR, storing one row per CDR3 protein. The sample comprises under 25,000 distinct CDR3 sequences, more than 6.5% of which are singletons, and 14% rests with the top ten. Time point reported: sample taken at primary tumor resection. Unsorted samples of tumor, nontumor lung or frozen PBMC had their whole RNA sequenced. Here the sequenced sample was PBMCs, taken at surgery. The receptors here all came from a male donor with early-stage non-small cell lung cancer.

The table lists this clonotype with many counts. The CDR3 spells CASSDHTGVGNTIYF. CDR3 bases: TGTGCCAGCAGCGACCATACGGGGGTTGGAAACACCATATATTTT. This rearrangement joins TRBV9 to TRBJ1-3; D is possibly TRBD1 (5 bases). Germline CDR1 and CDR2: SGDLS and YYNGEE. The CDR3 is made up of 15 amino acids. V gave up 3 bases and J gave up 3 bases, with 13 bases separating them.

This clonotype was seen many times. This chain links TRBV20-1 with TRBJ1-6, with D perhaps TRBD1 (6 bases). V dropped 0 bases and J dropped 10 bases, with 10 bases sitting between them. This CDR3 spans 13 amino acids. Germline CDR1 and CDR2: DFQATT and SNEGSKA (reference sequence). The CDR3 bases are TGCAGTGCTAGAGATAGGGGGGGCTCACCCCTCCACTTT. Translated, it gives CSARDRGGSPLHF.

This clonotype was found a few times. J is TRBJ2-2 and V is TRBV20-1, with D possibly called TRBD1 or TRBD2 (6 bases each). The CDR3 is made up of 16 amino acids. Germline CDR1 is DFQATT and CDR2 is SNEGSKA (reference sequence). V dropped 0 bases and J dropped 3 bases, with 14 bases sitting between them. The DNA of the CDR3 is TGCAGTGCTAGAGATCTCGGGGGCAAGGACACCGGGGAGCTGTTTTTT. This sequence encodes CSARDLGGKDTGELFF.

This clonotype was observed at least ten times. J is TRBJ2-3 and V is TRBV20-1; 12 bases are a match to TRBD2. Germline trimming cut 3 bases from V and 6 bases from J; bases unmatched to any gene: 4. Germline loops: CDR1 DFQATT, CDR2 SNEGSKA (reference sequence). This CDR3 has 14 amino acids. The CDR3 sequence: CSASRLAGVDTQYF. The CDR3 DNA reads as TGCAGTGCTAGTCGACTAGCGGGAGTTGATACGCAGTATTTT.

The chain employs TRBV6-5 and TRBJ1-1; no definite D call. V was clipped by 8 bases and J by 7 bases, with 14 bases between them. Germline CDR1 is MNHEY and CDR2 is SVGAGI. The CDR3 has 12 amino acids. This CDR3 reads CASGSIGIEAFF. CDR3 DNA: TGTGCCAGCGGTTCAATCGGAATTGAAGCTTTCTTT.

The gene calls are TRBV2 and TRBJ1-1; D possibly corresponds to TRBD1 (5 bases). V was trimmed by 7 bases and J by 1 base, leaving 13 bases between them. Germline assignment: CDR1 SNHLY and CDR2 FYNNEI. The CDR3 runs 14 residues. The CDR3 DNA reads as TGTGCCAGCAAAGGATCGAGGGGGAACACTGAAGCTTTCTTT. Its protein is CASKGSRGNTEAFF.

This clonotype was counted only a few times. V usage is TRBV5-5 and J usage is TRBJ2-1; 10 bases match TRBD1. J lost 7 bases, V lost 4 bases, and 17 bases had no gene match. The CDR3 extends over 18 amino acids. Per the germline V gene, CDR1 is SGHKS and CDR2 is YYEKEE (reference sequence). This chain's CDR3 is CASSQEGQGQGRTNEQFF. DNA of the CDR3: TGTGCCAGCAGCCAAGAAGGACAGGGACAGGGGAGAACGAATGAGCAGTTCTTC.

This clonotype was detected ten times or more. CDR3 loop: CASRGLAGEHNEQFF. The CDR3 nucleotides are TGCGCCAGCAGGGGACTAGCGGGGGAACACAATGAGCAGTTCTTC. V is TRBV5-1 and J is TRBJ2-1; 14 bases line up with TRBD2. This CDR3 spans 15 amino acids. V trimming: 5 bases; J trimming: 5 bases; junction bases outside the gene matches: 3. Germline loops: CDR1 SGHRS, CDR2 YFSETQ.

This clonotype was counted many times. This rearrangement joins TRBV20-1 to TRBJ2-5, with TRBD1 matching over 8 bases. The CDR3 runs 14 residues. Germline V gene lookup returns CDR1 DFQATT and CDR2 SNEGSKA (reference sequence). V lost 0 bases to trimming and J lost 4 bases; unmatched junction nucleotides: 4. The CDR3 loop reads CSARDSTGVETQYF. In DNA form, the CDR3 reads TGCAGTGCTAGAGATTCGACAGGGGTAGAGACCCAGTACTTC.

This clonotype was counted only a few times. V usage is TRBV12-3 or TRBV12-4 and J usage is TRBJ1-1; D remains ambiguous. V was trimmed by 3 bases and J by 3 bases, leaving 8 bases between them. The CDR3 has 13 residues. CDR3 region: CASSLVGYTEAFF. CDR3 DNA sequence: TGTGCCAGCAGTTTGGTGGGCTACACTGAAGCTTTCTTT.

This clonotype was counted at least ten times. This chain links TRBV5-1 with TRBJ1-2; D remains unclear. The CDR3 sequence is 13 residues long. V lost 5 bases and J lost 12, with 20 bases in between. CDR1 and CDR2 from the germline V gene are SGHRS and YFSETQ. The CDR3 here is CASRPDRPPMDTF. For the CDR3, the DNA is TGCGCCAGCAGGCCGGACCGACCCCCGATGGACACCTTC.

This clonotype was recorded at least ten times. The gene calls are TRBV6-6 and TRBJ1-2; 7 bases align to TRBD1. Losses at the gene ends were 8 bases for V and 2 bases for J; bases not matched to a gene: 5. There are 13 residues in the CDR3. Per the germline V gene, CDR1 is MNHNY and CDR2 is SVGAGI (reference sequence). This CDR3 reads CASGQTGNYGYTF. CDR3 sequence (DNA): TGTGCCAGCGGACAGACAGGGAACTATGGCTACACCTTC.

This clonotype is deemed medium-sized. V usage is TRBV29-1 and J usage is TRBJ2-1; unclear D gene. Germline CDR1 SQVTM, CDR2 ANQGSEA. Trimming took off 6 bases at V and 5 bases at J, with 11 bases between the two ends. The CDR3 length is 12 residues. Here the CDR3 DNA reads TGCAGCGTAAGGGTTAGAAACAATGAGCAGTTCTTC. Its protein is CSVRVRNNEQFF.

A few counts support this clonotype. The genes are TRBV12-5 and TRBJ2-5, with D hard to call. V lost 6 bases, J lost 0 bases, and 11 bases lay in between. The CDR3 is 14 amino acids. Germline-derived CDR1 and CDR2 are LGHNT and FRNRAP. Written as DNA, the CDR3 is TGTGCTAGTGGCCCTGGGCAGTACCAAGAGACCCAGTACTTC. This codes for CASGPGQYQETQYF.

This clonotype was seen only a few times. The CDR3 nucleotides are TGTGCTAGTGCCCCGACAGACTACGAGCAGTACGTC. This translates into CASAPTDYEQYV. The gene calls are TRBV12-5 and TRBJ2-7, with D possibly being TRBD1 (5 bases). Per the germline V gene, CDR1 is LGHNT and CDR2 is FRNRAP. This CDR3 is 12 amino acids long. V was cut by 7 bases and J by 3 bases, with 10 bases left in between.

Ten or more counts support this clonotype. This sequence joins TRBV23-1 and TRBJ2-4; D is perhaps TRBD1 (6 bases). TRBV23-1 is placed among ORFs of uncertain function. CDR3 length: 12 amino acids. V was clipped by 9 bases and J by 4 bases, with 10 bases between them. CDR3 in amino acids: CASPDRKNIQYF. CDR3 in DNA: TGCGCCAGTCCGGACAGAAAAAACATTCAGTACTTC.

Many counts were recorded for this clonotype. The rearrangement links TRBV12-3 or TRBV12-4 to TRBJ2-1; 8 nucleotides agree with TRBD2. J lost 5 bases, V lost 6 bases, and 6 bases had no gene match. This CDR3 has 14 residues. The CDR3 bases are TGTGCCAGCAGCCCGCAGCGGGGGAACAATGAGCAGTTCTTC. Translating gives CASSPQRGNNEQFF.

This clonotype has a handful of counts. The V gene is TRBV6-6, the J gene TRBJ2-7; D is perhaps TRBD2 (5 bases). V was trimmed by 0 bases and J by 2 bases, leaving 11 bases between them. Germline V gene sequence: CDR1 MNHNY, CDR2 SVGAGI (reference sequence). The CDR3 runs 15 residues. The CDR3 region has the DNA TGTGCCAGCAGTTACTCGACTGAGGGCGCCTACGAGCAGTACGTC. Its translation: CASSYSTEGAYEQYV.

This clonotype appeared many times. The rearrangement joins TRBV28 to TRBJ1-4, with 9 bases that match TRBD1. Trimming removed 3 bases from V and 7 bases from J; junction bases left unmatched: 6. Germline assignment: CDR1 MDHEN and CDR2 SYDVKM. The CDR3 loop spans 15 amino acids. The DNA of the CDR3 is TGTGCCAGCAGTTTTTTACAGGGGGCTTTTGAAAAACTGTTTTTT. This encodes CASSFLQGAFEKLFF.

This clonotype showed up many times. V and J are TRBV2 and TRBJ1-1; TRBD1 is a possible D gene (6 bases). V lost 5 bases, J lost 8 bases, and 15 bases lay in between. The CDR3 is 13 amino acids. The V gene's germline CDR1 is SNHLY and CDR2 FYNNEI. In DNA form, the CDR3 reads TGTGCCAGCAGTCGGGACACCCTGCAGGAAGCTTTCTTT. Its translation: CASSRDTLQEAFF.

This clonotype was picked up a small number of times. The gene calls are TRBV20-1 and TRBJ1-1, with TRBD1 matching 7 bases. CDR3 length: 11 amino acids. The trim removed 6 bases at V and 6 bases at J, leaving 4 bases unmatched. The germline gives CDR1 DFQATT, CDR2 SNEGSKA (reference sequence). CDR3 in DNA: TGCAGTGCGGAGGGGGCCGCTGAAGCTTTCTTT. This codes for CSAEGAAEAFF.

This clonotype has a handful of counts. The CDR3 protein is CASSYFTGTSSYNEQFF. The DNA for the CDR3 is TGTGCCAGCAGCTATTTTACCGGGACTAGCTCCTACAATGAGCAGTTCTTC. The chain joins TRBV7-9 to TRBJ2-1; 8 bases agree with TRBD2. Germline V gene sequence: CDR1 SEHNR, CDR2 FQNEAQ (reference sequence). J gave up 0 bases and V 4 bases, and 8 bases lay outside the gene matches. This CDR3 has 17 amino acids.

CDR3 in DNA: TGTGCCAGCTCACCACCAGGGACAGGGGTTCTCTACGAGCAGTACTTC. This encodes CASSPPGTGVLYEQYF. The chain employs TRBV18 and TRBJ2-7, with 10 bases lining up with TRBD1. This CDR3 is 16 amino acids long. Trimming at V came to 0 bases and at J to 3 bases, leaving 5 bases not matched to a gene. CDR1 and CDR2 from the germline V gene are KGHSH and LQKENI.

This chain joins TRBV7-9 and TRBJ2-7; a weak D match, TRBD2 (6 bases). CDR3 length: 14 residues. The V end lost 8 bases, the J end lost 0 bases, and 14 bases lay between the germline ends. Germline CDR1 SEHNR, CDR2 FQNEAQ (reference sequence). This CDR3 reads CASGGTASSYEQYF. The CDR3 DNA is TGTGCCAGCGGCGGGACCGCCAGCTCCTACGAGCAGTACTTC.

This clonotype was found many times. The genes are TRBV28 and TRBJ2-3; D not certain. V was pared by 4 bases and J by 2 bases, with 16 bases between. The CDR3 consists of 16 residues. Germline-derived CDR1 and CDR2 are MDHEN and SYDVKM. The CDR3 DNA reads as TGTGCCAGCAGTTCCTCGCGTGGGTCTTACACAGATACGCAGTATTTT. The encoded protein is CASSSSRGSYTDTQYF.

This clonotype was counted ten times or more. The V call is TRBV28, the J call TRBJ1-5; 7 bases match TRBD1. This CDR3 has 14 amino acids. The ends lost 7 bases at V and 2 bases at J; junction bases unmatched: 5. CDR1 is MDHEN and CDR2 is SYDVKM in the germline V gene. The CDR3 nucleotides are TGTGCCAGCATCCCCCAGGGGGGCAATCAGCCCCAGCATTTT. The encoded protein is CASIPQGGNQPQHF.

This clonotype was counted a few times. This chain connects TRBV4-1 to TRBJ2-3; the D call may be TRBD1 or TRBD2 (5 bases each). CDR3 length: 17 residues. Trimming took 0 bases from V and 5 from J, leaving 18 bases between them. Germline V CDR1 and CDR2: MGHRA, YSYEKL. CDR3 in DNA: TGCGCCAGCAGCCAAGACCCCGGGACGCCACTTATAGATACGCAGTATTTT. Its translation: CASSQDPGTPLIDTQYF.